This T cell receptor beta chain is drawn from a study of blood T cells in healthy people across ages. Broader study findings: Roughly linear declines in TCR beta diversity per million T cells occurred with age.

A word on this clonotype: Antigen: not known.

They isolated at least 6 million PBMCs from each sample. With a J-beta primer mix and a sample-barcoded 5' primer, a second PCR ran about 6 to 11 cycles. Each cDNA was tagged by a template-switch adaptor containing 12 random nucleotides. The study obtained at least 2.5 million CDR3-containing paired-end reads from every sample. Each CDR3 protein gets one entry after TCRdb re-called the 5' RACE reads with MiXCR. This sample yields roughly 1,700,000 distinct CDR3 sequences, of which 28% are seen a single time; about 7.7% belongs to the top ten. This CDR3 is 17 amino acids long. V lost 5 bases to trimming and J lost 0 bases, with 14 bases between them. The germline CDR1 and CDR2 sequences are PRHDT and FYEKMQ (reference sequence).

The receptor was derived from a woman younger than 45 in good health. The J gene is TRBJ1-6, the V gene TRBV13; no clear D gene. Sequenced sample: blood. The CDR3 DNA sequence: TGTGCCAGCAGCCCGCGGCCTTCGAGCTCCTATAATTCACCCCTCCACTTT. This sequence encodes CASSPRPSSSYNSPLHF.